A single T cell receptor beta chain is shown here with its context. The antigen is not known. Germline loops: CDR1 LGHNA, CDR2 YSLEER. V dropped 3 bases and J dropped 1; count of bases not matched to a gene: 6. The CDR3 is made up of 17 amino acids. The protocol was immunoSEQ multiplex PCR, while the TCRdb copy is restricted to in-frame clones and leaves out a portion. The sample carries about 78,000 clones, 84% recorded once. The record originates from a study of T cells in localized non-small cell lung cancer. General observations from the study: Heterogeneity cannot be ruled out, as sequencing used one tumor region only. In adjacent lung appeared a median around 57 of the top 100 tumor clones. The study found T cell clonality highest in uninvolved adjacent lung, above tumor. Density of T cells in blood, when higher, went with longer overall survival.

This specimen consisted of peripheral blood, obtained before any cancer treatment. This chain joins TRBV4-3 and TRBJ2-3; 11 nucleotides agree with TRBD2. This clonotype originated in a man between 40 and 70 years old with stage I lung adenocarcinoma. CDR3 region: CASSHSNSGGGTDTQYF. The CDR3 DNA is TGCGCCAGCAGCCATTCCAATAGCGGGGGGGGCACAGATACGCAGTATTTT.